These T cell receptor beta chains were read from a single sample in a study of shared clonotypes between healthy human individuals. Clones were sequenced by immunoSEQ multiplex PCR, and TCRdb holds only the in-frame ones, with some missing. The sample holds millions of clones, more than 90% seen once. What was sequenced was naive CD4+ T cells sorted from blood. These receptors were taken from a man aged 18 to 35 in good health. Each CDR3 is given with its conserved first and last residue. D genes are given only for firm matches. The size entry is marked missing in some rows and otherwise reads once, few, many or a size class.

d_call: TRBD1
j_call: TRBJ1-5
clone_size: NA
v_call: TRBV9
cdr3_nt: TGTGCCAGCAGCGAGGGGGACAGAGAGAATCAGCCCCAGCATTTT
cdr3_aa: CASSEGDRENQPQHF

d_call: TRBD2
j_call: TRBJ2-7
clone_size: NA
v_call: TRBV7-9
cdr3_nt: TGTGCCAGCAGCCCACGGACTAGCGGGTCTTTCTCCTACGAGCAGTACTTC
cdr3_aa: CASSPRTSGSFSYEQYF

d_call: NA
j_call: TRBJ2-7
clone_size: NA
v_call: TRBV7-2
cdr3_nt: TGTGCCAGCAGCCGGGACCTCTACGAGCAGTACTTC
cdr3_aa: CASSRDLYEQYF

d_call: NA
j_call: TRBJ1-6
clone_size: once
v_call: TRBV11-2
cdr3_nt: TGTGCCAGCAGCTTAGCCGTGACCGCTAATTCACCCCTCCACTTT
cdr3_aa: CASSLAVTANSPLHF

d_call: NA
j_call: TRBJ2-2
clone_size: NA
v_call: TRBV30
cdr3_nt: TGTGCCTGGAGCGGAAACACCGGGGAGCTGTTTTTT
cdr3_aa: CAWSGNTGELFF

d_call: TRBD1
j_call: TRBJ2-5
clone_size: NA
v_call: TRBV7-2
cdr3_nt: TGTGCCAGCAGCTCCGGACAGGCCTACCAAGAGACCCAGTACTTC
cdr3_aa: CASSSGQAYQETQYF

d_call: NA
j_call: TRBJ1-1
clone_size: NA
v_call: TRBV29-1
cdr3_nt: TGCAGCGTAGTACGGGACCGGATGAACACTGAAGCTTTCTTT
cdr3_aa: CSVVRDRMNTEAFF

d_call: TRBD1
j_call: TRBJ1-2
clone_size: NA
v_call: TRBV5-5
cdr3_nt: TGTGCCAGCAGCTTGGGAGGGACAGCTAACTATGGCTACACCTTC
cdr3_aa: CASSLGGTANYGYTF

d_call: NA
j_call: TRBJ2-1
clone_size: NA
v_call: TRBV10-3
cdr3_nt: TGTGCCATCAGTGTAGGGGGGGATGAGCAGTTCTTC
cdr3_aa: CAISVGGDEQFF

d_call: NA
j_call: TRBJ2-5
clone_size: NA
v_call: TRBV9
cdr3_nt: TGTGCCAGCAGCGTAGAGGAAAGACCTCAAGAGACCCAGTACTTC
cdr3_aa: CASSVEERPQETQYF

d_call: TRBD1
j_call: TRBJ1-1
clone_size: few
v_call: TRBV25-1
cdr3_nt: TGTGCCAGCAGTGAATTCGGGGACAGCTTAAACACTGAAGCTTTCTTT
cdr3_aa: CASSEFGDSLNTEAFF

d_call: TRBD1
j_call: TRBJ1-5
clone_size: NA
v_call: TRBV6-1
cdr3_nt: TGTGCCAGCAGTGGCGGGACAGTTAGCAATCAGCCCCAGCATTTT
cdr3_aa: CASSGGTVSNQPQHF

d_call: NA
j_call: TRBJ2-7
clone_size: once
v_call: TRBV7-2
cdr3_nt: TGTGCCACGGGCAGGGGCTCCCGTGAGCAGTACTTC
cdr3_aa: CATGRGSREQYF

d_call: NA
j_call: TRBJ2-2
clone_size: NA
v_call: TRBV5-1
cdr3_nt: TGCGCCAGCAGCTCAACAGGCGAAATTACCGGGGAGCTGTTTTTT
cdr3_aa: CASSSTGEITGELFF

d_call: NA
j_call: TRBJ1-3
clone_size: NA
v_call: TRBV6-1
cdr3_nt: TGTGCCAGCAGTGAAGCGAGTTACACCATATATTTT
cdr3_aa: CASSEASYTIYF

d_call: TRBD2
j_call: TRBJ2-3
clone_size: NA
v_call: TRBV5-6
cdr3_nt: TGTGCCAGCAGCTTGGCGGGGGGGCCGTTTGACACAGATACGCAGTATTTT
cdr3_aa: CASSLAGGPFDTDTQYF

d_call: NA
j_call: TRBJ2-1
clone_size: NA
v_call: TRBV5-1
cdr3_nt: TGCGCCAGCAGCTCCACTAGGGTCGATGAGCAGTTCTTC
cdr3_aa: CASSSTRVDEQFF

d_call: TRBD1
j_call: TRBJ1-2
clone_size: once
v_call: TRBV6-5
cdr3_nt: TGTGCCAGCAGTAGAACAGGGGCCAGCTATGGCTACACCTTC
cdr3_aa: CASSRTGASYGYTF

d_call: NA
j_call: TRBJ2-3
clone_size: NA
v_call: TRBV27
cdr3_nt: TGTGCCAGCAGTTGGACTCGGGATCCCTGGGGGAGCACAGATACGCAGTATTTT
cdr3_aa: CASSWTRDPWGSTDTQYF

d_call: NA
j_call: TRBJ1-3
clone_size: NA
v_call: TRBV19
cdr3_nt: TGTGCCAGTAGTATTATCGGGGTCTCTGGAAACACCATATATTTT
cdr3_aa: CASSIIGVSGNTIYF

d_call: NA
j_call: TRBJ2-7
clone_size: once
v_call: TRBV18
cdr3_nt: TGTGCCAGCTCACCCTCCTCCTACGAGCAGTACTTC
cdr3_aa: CASSPSSYEQYF

d_call: NA
j_call: TRBJ1-3
clone_size: NA
v_call: TRBV11-2
cdr3_nt: TGTGCCAGCAGCCCAGACGTACCCTCTGGAAACACCATATATTTT
cdr3_aa: CASSPDVPSGNTIYF

d_call: TRBD1
j_call: TRBJ2-7
clone_size: NA
v_call: TRBV14
cdr3_nt: TGTGCCAGCAGCCAACTTGGGACAGGGTCTTGGGAGCAGTACTTC
cdr3_aa: CASSQLGTGSWEQYF

d_call: TRBD1
j_call: TRBJ2-7
clone_size: NA
v_call: TRBV18
cdr3_nt: TGTGCCAGCACGGGACAGGGTGGCTACGAGCAGTACTTC
cdr3_aa: CASTGQGGYEQYF

d_call: NA
j_call: TRBJ1-2
clone_size: NA
v_call: TRBV7-2
cdr3_nt: TGTGCCAGCAGCTTAATGTCCTATGGCTACACCTTC
cdr3_aa: CASSLMSYGYTF

d_call: TRBD1
j_call: TRBJ2-3
clone_size: NA
v_call: TRBV25-1
cdr3_nt: TGTGCCAGCAGTTGGACAGGCAGCACAGATACGCAGTATTTT
cdr3_aa: CASSWTGSTDTQYF

d_call: TRBD1
j_call: TRBJ1-1
clone_size: NA
v_call: TRBV6-5
cdr3_nt: TGTGCCAGCAGTTCCAGGGGGCTCACTGAAGCTTTCTTT
cdr3_aa: CASSSRGLTEAFF

d_call: NA
j_call: TRBJ2-5
clone_size: NA
v_call: TRBV20-1
cdr3_nt: TGCAGTGCTAGAGATCGGGAGACCCAGTACTTC
cdr3_aa: CSARDRETQYF

d_call: TRBD1
j_call: TRBJ2-1
clone_size: NA
v_call: TRBV11-3
cdr3_nt: TGTGCCAGCAGCGTATCCGGGACAGTTAGCTACAATGAGCAGTTCTTC
cdr3_aa: CASSVSGTVSYNEQFF

d_call: NA
j_call: TRBJ1-5
clone_size: NA
v_call: TRBV28
cdr3_nt: TGTGCCAGCGGCGGGCGCAGGGTGGCGGCAGGCAATCAGCCCCAGCATTTT
cdr3_aa: CASGGRRVAAGNQPQHF

d_call: TRBD2
j_call: TRBJ2-1
clone_size: once
v_call: TRBV7-2
cdr3_nt: TGTGCCAGCAGCTTAAACCCTAGCGGGAGTCAGTTCTTC
cdr3_aa: CASSLNPSGSQFF

d_call: TRBD2
j_call: TRBJ2-2
clone_size: NA
v_call: TRBV28
cdr3_nt: TGTGCCAGCAGTTCCGGCGGGGGTACCGGGGAGCTGTTTTTT
cdr3_aa: CASSSGGGTGELFF

d_call: NA
j_call: TRBJ1-2
clone_size: few
v_call: TRBV27
cdr3_nt: TGTGCCAGCAGGCAGGTTGACTATGGCTACACCTTC
cdr3_aa: CASRQVDYGYTF

d_call: NA
j_call: TRBJ1-4
clone_size: NA
v_call: TRBV7-7
cdr3_nt: TGTGCTAGCAGCTTATCCTCGCTTAATGAAAAACTGTTTTTT
cdr3_aa: CASSLSSLNEKLFF

d_call: NA
j_call: TRBJ1-1
clone_size: NA
v_call: TRBV5-1
cdr3_nt: TGCGCCAGCAGCCCGGAGGGGAGAAGGGAGAACACTGAAGCTTTCTTT
cdr3_aa: CASSPEGRRENTEAFF

d_call: NA
j_call: TRBJ2-7
clone_size: NA
v_call: TRBV7-2
cdr3_nt: TGTGCCAGCAGCTCGTGGGGCCGGGACGGCTCCTACGAGCAGTACTTC
cdr3_aa: CASSSWGRDGSYEQYF

d_call: TRBD1
j_call: TRBJ2-2
clone_size: NA
v_call: TRBV11-2
cdr3_nt: TGTGCCAGCAGCCAAAGGACAGGGCAGTCCGGGGAGCTGTTTTTT
cdr3_aa: CASSQRTGQSGELFF

d_call: NA
j_call: TRBJ1-1
clone_size: NA
v_call: TRBV14
cdr3_nt: TGTGCCAGCAGTTTTGGGGGGGGGCTTAGAACTGAAGCTTTCTTT
cdr3_aa: CASSFGGGLRTEAFF

d_call: NA
j_call: TRBJ2-7
clone_size: NA
v_call: TRBV18
cdr3_nt: TGTGCCAGCTCACCAGGGGCTCAGGACTCCTACGAGCAGTACTTC
cdr3_aa: CASSPGAQDSYEQYF

d_call: NA
j_call: TRBJ2-5
clone_size: NA
v_call: TRBV5-1
cdr3_nt: TGCGCCAGCAGCTTGACAGGGCGAGAGACCCAGTACTTC
cdr3_aa: CASSLTGRETQYF

d_call: TRBD1
j_call: TRBJ1-1
clone_size: NA
v_call: TRBV6-5
cdr3_nt: TGTGCCAGCAGTTACCAGGGGGGCACTGAAGCTTTCTTT
cdr3_aa: CASSYQGGTEAFF

d_call: TRBD2
j_call: TRBJ2-5
clone_size: once
v_call: TRBV5-1
cdr3_nt: TGCGCCAGCAGCTTGGACGGGAGGGCCGGGGAGACCCAGTACTTC
cdr3_aa: CASSLDGRAGETQYF

d_call: NA
j_call: TRBJ2-7
clone_size: NA
v_call: TRBV11-2
cdr3_nt: TGTGCCAGCAGTTGGGACTCAGATGTTTACGAGCAGTACTTC
cdr3_aa: CASSWDSDVYEQYF

d_call: NA
j_call: TRBJ2-7
clone_size: NA
v_call: TRBV7-7
cdr3_nt: TGTGCTAGCAGCTCCGGGACAACAGGGAACGAGCAGTACTTC
cdr3_aa: CASSSGTTGNEQYF

d_call: TRBD1
j_call: TRBJ1-2
clone_size: NA
v_call: TRBV18
cdr3_nt: TGTGCCAGCTCACAGACAGGGTACTATGGCTACACCTTC
cdr3_aa: CASSQTGYYGYTF

d_call: TRBD1
j_call: TRBJ1-2
clone_size: NA
v_call: TRBV6-1
cdr3_nt: TGTGCCAGCAGTGGCGGGGACAGACGTCATGGCTACACCTTC
cdr3_aa: CASSGGDRRHGYTF

d_call: NA
j_call: TRBJ1-1
clone_size: NA
v_call: TRBV9
cdr3_nt: TGTGCCAGCAGCGTAGGGGAGGGTGGCACTCGAGCTTTCTTT
cdr3_aa: CASSVGEGGTRAFF

d_call: NA
j_call: TRBJ1-1
clone_size: few
v_call: TRBV14
cdr3_nt: TGTGCCAGCAGCCAACAGGTGAACACTGAAGCTTTCTTT
cdr3_aa: CASSQQVNTEAFF

d_call: NA
j_call: TRBJ1-3
clone_size: NA
v_call: TRBV9
cdr3_nt: TGTGCCAGCAGCGCGACAGCATCTGGAAACACCATATATTTT
cdr3_aa: CASSATASGNTIYF

d_call: NA
j_call: TRBJ2-3
clone_size: NA
v_call: TRBV21-1
cdr3_nt: TGTGCCAGCAGCAAATGTAAGGGCACAGATACGCAGTATTTT
cdr3_aa: CASSKCKGTDTQYF

d_call: TRBD1
j_call: TRBJ1-5
clone_size: NA
v_call: TRBV6-1
cdr3_nt: TGTGCCAGCAGTTCCCGGGACAGGAATCAGCCCCAGCATTTT
cdr3_aa: CASSSRDRNQPQHF

d_call: NA
j_call: TRBJ1-2
clone_size: once
v_call: TRBV5-1
cdr3_nt: TGCGCCAGCAGCTTGGACGGACAGCCGGATGGCTACACCTTC
cdr3_aa: CASSLDGQPDGYTF

d_call: NA
j_call: TRBJ2-7
clone_size: NA
v_call: TRBV4-1
cdr3_nt: TGCGCCAGCAGCCTCACCTTAAGCGGGCCGGGGGACGAGCAGTACTTC
cdr3_aa: CASSLTLSGPGDEQYF

d_call: TRBD1
j_call: TRBJ2-2
clone_size: NA
v_call: TRBV7-6
cdr3_nt: TGTGCCAGCAGCTTAGTGGTGCCAGGGGGCGCGAACACCGGGGAGCTGTTTTTT
cdr3_aa: CASSLVVPGGANTGELFF

d_call: NA
j_call: TRBJ2-5
clone_size: NA
v_call: TRBV7-2
cdr3_nt: TGTGCCAGCAGCCGCGGGGCCCTCGGAGAGGCCCAGTACTTC
cdr3_aa: CASSRGALGEAQYF

d_call: NA
j_call: TRBJ2-2
clone_size: NA
v_call: TRBV18
cdr3_nt: TGTGCCAGCTCACCACCGGGGGCCGGGGAGCTGTTTTTT
cdr3_aa: CASSPPGAGELFF

d_call: TRBD2
j_call: TRBJ2-7
clone_size: NA
v_call: TRBV19
cdr3_nt: TGTGCCAGTAGACGAGGGTTAGCGGGGACCTACGAGCAGTACTTC
cdr3_aa: CASRRGLAGTYEQYF

d_call: NA
j_call: TRBJ2-5
clone_size: NA
v_call: TRBV5-1
cdr3_nt: TGCGCCAGCAGCTTGGGTGGGAGCCGGAATGGGGAGACCCAGTACTTC
cdr3_aa: CASSLGGSRNGETQYF

d_call: NA
j_call: TRBJ2-1
clone_size: NA
v_call: TRBV29-1
cdr3_nt: TGCAGCGTAGTGGCCCGGGGCTCCTACAATGAGCAGTTCTTC
cdr3_aa: CSVVARGSYNEQFF

d_call: TRBD1
j_call: TRBJ2-1
clone_size: NA
v_call: TRBV7-2
cdr3_nt: TGTGCCAGCAGCTTAGGGGACAGGGGGACCCACAATGAGCAGTTCTTC
cdr3_aa: CASSLGDRGTHNEQFF